This T cell receptor beta chain was identified during a study of T cells in Graves' hyperthyroidism and ophthalmopathy. Patients were excluded because of uncontrolled infection, other autoimmune disease, pregnancy or lactation. Amplified regions were TCR beta CDR3 sequences from RNA transcripts. First-round RT-PCR of the TCR CDR3 relied on the HTBI primer set. A single record per CDR3 protein comes from TCRdb applying MiXCR to the multiplex PCR reads. The table records around 600,000 distinct CDR3 sequences, 14% of them present only once. The V and J ends lost 2 bases and 3 bases, in that order; junction bases with no gene match: 9. From germline, CDR1 is MNHEY and CDR2 SMNVEV (reference sequence). The CDR3 has 17 residues. This clonotype was counted many times.

The sample comprised blood. V is TRBV27 and J is TRBJ1-3, with TRBD1 matching 8 bases. This clonotype originated in a woman between 18 and 29 years old with Graves' ophthalmopathy. In DNA, the CDR3 is TGTGCCAGCAGTTTAATCGGACAGGGATCGAGTGGAAACACCATATATTTT. This sequence encodes CASSLIGQGSSGNTIYF.